This T cell receptor beta chain was retrieved from a study of T-cell memory formation after mild COVID-19. General observations from the study: Pre-infection memory showed some responding clones, and this suggested that cross-reactive memory joined.

The ends were cut back, 3 bases at V and 4 bases at J, with 14 bases in the middle. Germline V gives CDR1 SGHDT, CDR2 YYEEEE. The CDR3 has 14 amino acids. About this clonotype: Its antigen is undetermined.

TCRdb analysed the 5' RACE reads with MiXCR anew, one entry per CDR3 protein. The table records 380,000 or so distinct CDR3 sequences, around 15% of them present only once. The sequencing sample was made of PBMCs or a T cell subset sorted from them (not recorded which). The TCR comes from a man younger than 35 who had mild COVID-19 (a few samples of this study predate the infection). Cell type and time point are not known. The chain has TRBV5-6 and TRBJ2-7; the D gene is possibly TRBD2 (6 bases). In DNA form, the CDR3 reads TGTGCCAGCAGCTCCGCGGGATCAGGGTACGAGCAGTACTTC. Its protein is CASSSAGSGYEQYF.